This TCR beta chain originates from a study of beta chain features in type 1 diabetes. Turning to the study itself: All samples combined gave under 110,000,000 sorted cells for examination.

The study, taken as a whole, reports: Moderate but significant shortening of TCRB CDR3s was recorded in all four CD4+ subsets from Type 1 diabetes patients. It was among patients, rather than healthy donors, that naive, central memory and Treg TCRB repertoires appeared more similar.

V was trimmed by 3 bases and J by 0 bases, leaving 9 bases between them. Germline values: CDR1 SGHAT, CDR2 FQNNGV. The CDR3 has 14 residues. Comments on this clone: The antigen is undetermined.

Sequenced material consisted of expressed TCRB transcripts (all of the isolated RNA was reverse transcribed). The repertoire was sequenced with immunoSEQ multiplex PCR; TCRdb's copy has only in-frame clones and lacks some. The table records around 250,000 clones, around an eighth of them present only once. The sample comprised naive CD4+ T cells from blood. The TCR was taken from a man younger than 40 with type 1 diabetes. The J gene is TRBJ2-7, the V gene TRBV11-2; D uncertain. CDR3 sequence (DNA): TGTGCCAGCAGCTTCACAGTTTCCTCCTACGAGCAGTACTTC. Residues: CASSFTVSSYEQYF.